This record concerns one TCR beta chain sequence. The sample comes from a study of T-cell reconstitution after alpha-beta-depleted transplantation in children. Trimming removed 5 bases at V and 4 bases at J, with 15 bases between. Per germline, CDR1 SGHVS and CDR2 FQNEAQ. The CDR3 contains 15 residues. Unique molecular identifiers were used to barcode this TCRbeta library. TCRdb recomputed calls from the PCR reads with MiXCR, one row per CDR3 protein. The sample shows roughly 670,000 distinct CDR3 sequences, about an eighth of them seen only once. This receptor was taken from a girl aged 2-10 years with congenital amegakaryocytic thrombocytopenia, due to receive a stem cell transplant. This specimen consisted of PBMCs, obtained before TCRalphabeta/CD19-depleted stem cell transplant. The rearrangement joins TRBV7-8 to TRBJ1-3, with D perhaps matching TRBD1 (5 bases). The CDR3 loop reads CASSPPQGSGNTIYF. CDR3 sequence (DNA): TGTGCCAGCAGCCCCCCGCAGGGCTCAGGAAACACCATATATTTT.